Here is one T cell receptor beta chain with its context. The antigen is undetermined. A sample-barcoded 5' primer and a J-beta primer mix were used in a second PCR of roughly 7 to 12 cycles. The yield of each sample was at least 3 million CDR3-containing paired-end reads. MiXCR, run by TCRdb on the 5' RACE reads, gives a single entry per CDR3 protein. The sample gives about 760,000 distinct CDR3 sequences, roughly 25% of which show up once; under 10% is in the top ten. These data originate in a study of blood T cells in healthy people across ages. Regarding the study as a whole: Those diversity estimates obtained from one million T cells were thought to be underestimates.

Germline CDR1 LGHNA, CDR2 YNFKEQ. The length of the CDR3 is 14 residues. V was clipped by 6 bases and J by 2 bases, with 12 bases between them. Another study also made use of these data, one on T cells of mothers and their children. From that second work: The study sampled three healthy Caucasian mothers and their six children.

This clonotype originated in a boy between 10 and 17 years old in good health. The chain employs TRBV4-2 and TRBJ2-3; D might be TRBD2 (6 bases). The sequencing input was blood. CDR3 protein: CASSTSSFTDTQYF. CDR3 DNA sequence: TGTGCCAGCAGTACTAGCAGCTTCACAGATACGCAGTATTTT.